These 18 T cell receptor beta chains originate from one sample sequenced in a study of shared clonotypes between healthy human individuals. Naive CD8 isolation took CD45RO-negative cells positively selected for CCR7 and excluded terminally differentiated effector memory CD45RA+ cells. Only in-frame clones appear in the TCRdb table, and some are missing; sequencing was by immunoSEQ multiplex PCR. Here the sample spans hundreds of thousands of clones, around 96% being singletons. The sample comprised naive CD8+ T cells sorted from blood. The receptors shown here come from a man aged 30 to 39 in good health.

The V and J genes are TRBV9 and TRBJ1-2, with D unclear. CDR1 SGDLS and CDR2 YYNGEE come from the germline V gene. This CDR3 has 15 residues. Trimming left V 0 bases short and J 14 bases short, with 23 bases between. The CDR3 DNA reads as TGTGCCAGCAGCGTAGCCCCATCGGGTTTTCTTATGGAGACCTTC. It codes for CASSVAPSGFLMETF.

V is TRBV27 and J is TRBJ2-7; 10 bases are shared with TRBD2. The CDR3 is 16 residues long. Germline loops: CDR1 MNHEY, CDR2 SMNVEV (reference sequence). The ends lost 5 bases at V and 4 bases at J; junction bases unmatched: 11. The CDR3 sequence: CASSPSASGSLYEQYF. The CDR3, as DNA: TGTGCCAGCAGTCCTTCTGCTAGCGGGAGTCTATACGAGCAGTACTTC.

About this clone itself: This sample includes further DNA sequences coding for the same CDR3. The chain carries TRBV10-2 and TRBJ2-7; perhaps TRBD2 as D (5 bases). V shed 6 bases and J shed 3 bases, with 9 bases lying between them. The CDR3 has 12 amino acids. Per germline, CDR1 WSHSY and CDR2 SAAADI. The CDR3 DNA reads TGCGCCAGCAGCGGCGGGTTCTACGAGCAGTACTTC. Protein product: CASSGGFYEQYF.

The chain carries TRBV5-4 and TRBJ2-7; 9 bases fit TRBD1. The V segment lost 4 bases and the J segment 5 bases; nucleotides outside the gene matches: 7. Germline CDR1 is SGHNT and CDR2 is YYREEE (reference sequence). The CDR3 covers 14 residues. The CDR3 DNA reads TGTGCCAGCAGCCCGCGGGACAGGGCGAACGAGCAGTACTTC. Its protein is CASSPRDRANEQYF.

The chain carries TRBV12-5 and TRBJ2-3, with D perhaps TRBD2 (6 bases). V dropped 2 bases and J dropped 4 bases, with 13 bases sitting between them. The CDR3 is 15 amino acids. The V gene's germline CDR1 is LGHNT and CDR2 FRNRAP. The CDR3: CASGLTSTGADTQYF. CDR3 coding DNA: TGTGCTAGTGGTTTGACAAGCACGGGAGCAGATACGCAGTATTTT.

The rearrangement links TRBV19 to TRBJ2-1; D possibly corresponds to TRBD2 (5 bases). From germline, CDR1 is LNHDA and CDR2 SQIVND (reference sequence). The CDR3 is 12 amino acids. V dropped 4 bases and J dropped 8 bases, with 9 bases sitting between them. The CDR3 sequence is CASSRGGDEQFF. CDR3 sequence (DNA): TGTGCCAGTAGTAGAGGAGGCGATGAGCAGTTCTTC.

This clone has just one count. Here the CDR3 reads CASSQGTISRTDTQYF. DNA of the CDR3: TGCGCCAGCAGCCAAGGGACCATCAGTCGCACAGATACGCAGTATTTT. The V call is TRBV4-1, the J call TRBJ2-3, with D unclear. V dropped 1 base and J dropped 1 base, with 12 bases sitting between them. Looked up from germline, CDR1 is MGHRA and CDR2 is YSYEKL. This CDR3 contains 16 residues.

The chain uses TRBV7-2 and TRBJ2-7; possibly TRBD2 for D (6 bases). Germline-derived CDR1 and CDR2 are SGHTA and FQGNSA. The CDR3 consists of 13 residues. V was cut by 5 bases and J by 5 bases, with 13 bases left in between. CDR3 sequence (DNA): TGTGCCAGCAGCCAAACGCGGGGCCACGAGCAGTACTTC. This encodes CASSQTRGHEQYF.

This rearrangement joins TRBV23-1 to TRBJ1-5; possibly TRBD1 for D (5 bases). TRBV23-1 is flagged as an ORF with uncertain function. The CDR3 consists of 16 residues. Trimming took off 4 bases at V and 7 bases at J, with 20 bases between the two ends. This CDR3 reads CASSPLISGDGQPQHF. CDR3 nucleotides: TGCGCCAGCAGTCCTCTGATATCGGGGGACGGGCAGCCCCAGCATTTT.

The J gene is TRBJ2-1, the V gene TRBV7-9, with 12 bases that match TRBD2. Germline lookup yields CDR1 SEHNR and CDR2 FQNEAQ (reference sequence). CDR3 length equals 16 residues. The trim removed 5 bases at V and 2 bases at J, leaving 4 bases unmatched. CDR3 bases: TGTGCCAGCAGCCGGACTAGCGGGAACACCTACAATGAGCAGTTCTTC. Encoded protein: CASSRTSGNTYNEQFF. Complete variable domain (other parts from reference TRBV7-9 and TRBJ2-1): DTGVSQNPRHKITKRGQNVTFRCDPISEHNRLYWYRQTLGQGPEFLTYFQNEAQLEKSRLLSDRFSAERPKGSFSTLEIQRTEQGDSAMYLCASSRTSGNTYNEQFFGPGTRLTVL.

The chain carries TRBV28 and TRBJ2-1; D is possibly TRBD1 or TRBD2 (5 bases each). The ends were cut back, 1 base at V and 3 bases at J, with 19 bases in the middle. The germline CDR1 and CDR2 sequences are MDHEN and SYDVKM. This CDR3 is 18 amino acids long. This CDR3 reads CASSLFQSGTIFYNEQFF. Here the CDR3 DNA reads TGTGCCAGCAGTTTATTCCAATCCGGGACCATTTTCTACAATGAGCAGTTCTTC.

The CDR3, as DNA: TGTGCCAGCAGCTTAGTTGGGACAGGTCTCTACGAGCAGTACTTC. This codes for CASSLVGTGLYEQYF. The J gene is TRBJ2-7, the V gene TRBV7-9, with 8 bases that match TRBD1. J lost 3 bases, V lost 1 base, and 5 bases had no gene match. The CDR3 spans 15 residues. CDR1 SEHNR and CDR2 FQNEAQ come from the germline V gene (reference sequence).

This chain uses TRBV6-6 with TRBJ2-2, with D unresolved. The V end was cut by 5 bases, the J end by 2 bases, with 6 bases between. The germline V gene encodes CDR1 MNHNY and CDR2 SVGAGI (reference sequence). The length of the CDR3 is 13 residues. The CDR3 DNA reads TGTGCCAGCAGTCAACTTAACACCGGGGAGCTGTTTTTT. Translation gives CASSQLNTGELFF.

The V gene is TRBV7-9, the J gene TRBJ1-2; possible D gene TRBD1, 6 bases. The CDR3 extends over 16 amino acids. CDR1 and CDR2 from the germline V gene are SEHNR and FQNEAQ (reference sequence). Trimming removed 4 bases from V and 0 bases from J, with 15 bases in between. CDR3 amino acids: CASSSRGRGTNYGYTF. Here the CDR3 DNA reads TGTGCCAGCAGCTCCAGGGGTCGAGGCACTAACTATGGCTACACCTTC. The full variable domain, its missing parts supplied by reference TRBV7-9 and TRBJ1-2, is DTGVSQNPRHKITKRGQNVTFRCDPISEHNRLYWYRQTLGQGPEFLTYFQNEAQLEKSRLLSDRFSAERPKGSFSTLEIQRTEQGDSAMYLCASSSRGRGTNYGYTFGSGTRLTVV.

This rearrangement joins TRBV11-2 to TRBJ2-5; D might be TRBD2 (6 bases). Germline V gene data show CDR1 as SGHAT and CDR2 as FQNNGV. This CDR3 has 15 amino acids. Trimming removed 3 bases from V and 5 bases from J, with 16 bases in between. This CDR3 reads CASSFRAGRVETQYF. Here the CDR3 DNA reads TGTGCCAGCAGCTTTAGGGCGGGACGGGTGGAGACCCAGTACTTC.

This chain links TRBV4-3 with TRBJ2-7; 13 positions match TRBD2. The CDR3 spans 19 residues. The V gene end was trimmed by 0 bases and the J gene end by 2 bases; junction bases not matched to a gene: 10. Germline CDR1 LGHNA, CDR2 YSLEER. The DNA of the CDR3 is TGCGCCAGCAGCCAAGATATTCAGGGACTAGCGGGACGAGCCTACGAGCAGTACTTC. It specifies CASSQDIQGLAGRAYEQYF.

The J gene is TRBJ2-3, the V gene TRBV4-3, with 9 positions matching TRBD1. CDR1 is LGHNA and CDR2 is YSLEER in the germline V gene. The CDR3 has 16 residues. V trimming: 1 base; J trimming: 3 bases; junction bases outside the gene matches: 5. The CDR3 coding sequence is TGCGCCAGCAGCCAAGGTACAGGGGGCTGGACAGATACGCAGTATTTT. Amino acid sequence: CASSQGTGGWTDTQYF.

This rearrangement joins TRBV27 to TRBJ1-5, with D perhaps matching TRBD1 (6 bases). Germline lookup yields CDR1 MNHEY and CDR2 SMNVEV (reference sequence). Trimming took 4 bases from V and 6 from J, leaving 16 bases between them. This CDR3 is built from 15 residues. The CDR3: CASSYRFRGVQPQHF. The CDR3 DNA sequence: TGTGCCAGCAGTTACCGCTTCAGGGGAGTTCAGCCCCAGCATTTT.